The 5 T cell receptor beta chains in this list originate from one sample, sequenced in a study of CD8+ T cells in alopecia areata. As the sequencing template, cDNA was produced by extracting RNA and reverse transcribing it. This table comes from immunoSEQ multiplex PCR, and its TCRdb copy is limited to in-frame clones, with some not included. The sample consists of over 100,000 clones, roughly 50% of them appearing once. Sequences were derived from CD8+ T cells sorted from blood, sampled at week 0. The origin of the receptors is a human donor with alopecia areata.

The V and J genes are TRBV6-5 and TRBJ2-5; D is possibly TRBD1 or TRBD2 (6 bases each). The germline gives CDR1 MNHEY, CDR2 SVGAGI. The CDR3 has 12 residues. V gave up 5 bases and J gave up 7 bases, with 11 bases separating them. The CDR3 spells CASSHGGGTQYF. In DNA, the CDR3 is TGTGCCAGCAGTCACGGGGGCGGGACCCAGTACTTC.

The chain joins TRBV27 to TRBJ1-5, with TRBD1 as a possible D gene (5 bases). Trimming shortened V by 7 bases and J by 1 base, and 11 bases separated the two germline ends. From germline, CDR1 is MNHEY and CDR2 SMNVEV (reference sequence). This CDR3 is built from 14 residues. The CDR3 loop is CASTPGQSNQPQHF. In DNA, the CDR3 is TGTGCCAGCACCCCAGGGCAGAGCAATCAGCCCCAGCATTTT.

This clone was seen only a few times. The chain has TRBV4-3 and TRBJ2-2; 13 nucleotides agree with TRBD2. J was trimmed by 1 base and V by 3 bases; bases with no gene match: 5. The CDR3 covers 18 residues. Germline V lookup: CDR1 LGHNA, CDR2 YSLEER. The CDR3 region is CASSQDGTSGENTGELFF. The CDR3 DNA is TGCGCCAGCAGCCAGGATGGGACTAGCGGGGAGAACACCGGGGAGCTGTTTTTT.

This rearrangement joins TRBV13 to TRBJ2-7, with D maybe TRBD2 (6 bases). This CDR3 contains 14 residues. Germline-derived CDR1 and CDR2 are PRHDT and FYEKMQ (reference sequence). V was cut by 4 bases and J by 7 bases, with 17 bases left in between. The CDR3 DNA follows: TGTGCCAGCAGCTACGCGGGGCATTCGGGGGAGCAGTACTTC. Its translation is CASSYAGHSGEQYF.

This clone has more than one count but fewer than ten. The chain has TRBV7-9 and TRBJ1-1; unclear D gene. V was clipped by 1 base and J by 8 bases, with 11 bases between them. The CDR3 is 13 amino acids. Per the germline V gene, CDR1 is SEHNR and CDR2 is FQNEAQ (reference sequence). CDR3 region: CASSLGATAEAFF. The DNA for the CDR3 is TGTGCCAGCAGCTTAGGAGCGACCGCAGAAGCTTTCTTT.